This record concerns one TCR beta chain sequence. The antigen this receptor binds is unknown. Within one base of it there is no much larger clone, and no base qualities were kept. Using the deep immunoSEQ assay, TCR CDR3 regions were amplified from genomic DNA by multiplex PCR. Genomic DNA extracted from each cell subset was distributed evenly over all wells of several immunoSEQ 96-well plates, and each plate served as one replicate. For sorted subsets, about 0.2 ug genomic DNA, equal to about 30,000 T cell genomes, was loaded into each replicate PCR. Purified libraries were quantified with a Qubit 3.0 fluorometer, sized on a Bioanalyzer 2100, and re-quantified with the KAPA Library Quantification kit. Every immunoSEQ 96-well plate was sequenced on a separate single-read 150-cycle Illumina NextSeq 550 flow cell. The study's own analysis went as follows. The immunoSEQ output contained only junctional sequences without quality scores, so filtering could not match that applied to full-length reads. To assign V/J genes and CDR3, sequences were annotated using PyIR, a Python wrapper for IgBLAST v1.9, with IMGT germline references. Any read was removed if the V/J assignment was weak (E-value above 1e-6), the CDR3 was missing, or the read contained stop codons, out-of-frame junctions, or ambiguous translated residues. V3J clonotypes were defined by identical inferred V gene, J gene, and CDR3 amino acid sequence. Percentage overlap between repertoires was computed as shared unique clonotypes divided by the size of the smaller repertoire. Richness of each repertoire was evaluated using RTK rarefaction, the Chao1 estimator, and Recon v2.1 estimates of unobserved clonotypes. For all TCRbeta clonotypes obtained by the gDNA method from several donors, generation probabilities were computed with OLGA. This is the immuneACCESS table as TCRdb keeps it, with only in-frame sequences that have V and J called. A part of the clones is gone; compared with another copy, unresolved V genes explain less than half, and the rest is unexplained. That table is the source of V, J and clone size, and D and trimming were worked out from the DNA. This sample holds about 820,000 clones; roughly 92% were observed only once. Less than 25% of the sample is in the top ten clones.

For the CD8 naive samples, CD45RO-negative cells were positively selected for CCR7, yielding a CD45RA+CCR7+ population from which TemRA cells were excluded. The donors were healthy, HIV-negative adults with no recently reported acute infections or vaccinations. Only Caucasian adults living in Nashville, Tennessee, USA were represented among the donors. After blood collection by leukapheresis, PBMCs were isolated using Ficoll-Histopaque density gradient centrifugation and then cryopreserved in the vapor phase of liquid nitrogen. Analytical flow cytometry was used to check the purity and quantity of each magnetically sorted T cell population. Each sorted fraction had its genomic DNA isolated and then quantified by UV absorbance on a Nanodrop 2000c. This specimen belongs to a study of shared clonotypes between healthy human individuals (TCRdb year 2020). About the investigation overall: The cohort comprised two women and a few men aged 18 to 49 years. Different laboratories and diverse techniques were used to prepare libraries and sequence TCR repertoires, to increase sequencing depth and limit assay-specific biases. Each donor's leukapheresis produced roughly between roughly 0.85 and 10 billion PBMCs. For each donor, CD4 naive and CD4 memory were each given three plates, CD8 naive was given two plates, and CD8 memory was given one plate. Blood TCR repertoires of a handful of healthy adults were deeply sequenced to estimate repertoire size and the extent of clonotype sharing between individuals. The investigation overall reported the following: Clonotypes shared by all four sorted-subset donors showed higher generation probabilities than non-shared clonotypes. Sampling was restricted to blood, and TCR repertoires in tissues likely differ from the TCR repertoires found in blood. Because the study included only a small number of donors, the genetic and exposure-history diversity represented was limited. Pairwise subsampling led to the expectation that sequencing depth would affect the degree of clonotype sharing among donors. Estimated clonotype richness was generally larger for naive than for memory subsets. Approximately 5% of naive CD4, around 3.5% of naive CD8, 2% to 2.5% of memory CD4, and about 0.4% of memory CD8 clonotypes were shared across several donors. Rarefaction of sorted-subset datasets indicated incomplete sequencing despite the large sequencing depth.

This TCR was sampled from a man younger than 40 in good health. The sample was naive CD8+ T cells sorted from blood. Per the publication, the cell subset or site label means: CD45RA+CCR7+.

The CDR3 loop reads CASSEVYSNQPQHF. The nucleotides are TGTGCCAGCAGTGAAGTATATAGCAATCAGCCCCAGCATTTT. The chain is encoded by TRBV2 joined to TRBJ1-5; the D gene remains uncertain. The CDR3 goes from the cysteine to the phenylalanine over 14 residues. Only the CDR3 portion is preserved as DNA: 42 bases, with reading frame beginning at the first base. The germline V gene gives CDR1 as SNHLY and CDR2 as FYNNEI. Trimming removed 1 base from V and 0 bases from J, leaving 4 bases between the germline ends.